These 15 T cell receptor beta chains originate from one sample sequenced in a study of identifying expanded T cells in peripheral blood. Produced via immunoSEQ multiplex PCR; TCRdb's table is partial and in-frame only. Found here are around 85,000 clones, approximately 90% of them singletons; the top ten hold 19%. The specimen was blood. These receptors all come from a person aged 18 to 75 in good health.

This clone was counted between two and nine times. The chain employs TRBV13 and TRBJ1-6; D is ambiguous. The CDR3 runs 16 residues. Trimming removed 3 bases from V and 0 bases from J, with 9 bases in between. Per germline, CDR1 PRHDT and CDR2 FYEKMQ (reference sequence). This chain's CDR3 is CASSFRGSSYNSPLHF. The DNA of the CDR3 is TGTGCCAGCAGCTTTCGAGGCAGCTCCTATAATTCACCCCTCCACTTT.

Points on this clone: Other DNA sequences from this sample encode an identical CDR3 as well. The chain joins TRBV19 to TRBJ2-7; D could derive from TRBD1 or TRBD2 (5 bases each). V lost 2 bases and J 3 bases, leaving 11 bases between the germline ends. CDR1 LNHDA and CDR2 SQIVND come from the germline V gene (reference sequence). This CDR3 comprises 14 residues. CDR3: CASSIPGPVYEQYF. The CDR3 coding sequence is TGTGCCAGTAGTATACCGGGGCCCGTCTACGAGCAGTACTTC.

This chain uses TRBV18 with TRBJ1-6; 8 positions match TRBD1. The germline gives CDR1 KGHSH, CDR2 LQKENI. Trimming took 6 bases from V and 7 from J; bases not matched to a gene: 11. This CDR3 contains 16 residues. The CDR3 spells CASSQRPTGENSPLHF. DNA for the CDR3: TGTGCCAGCTCCCAAAGGCCGACAGGGGAGAATTCACCCCTCCACTTT.

The J gene is TRBJ1-5, the V gene TRBV5-1; D gene uncertain. Germline V gene data show CDR1 as SGHRS and CDR2 as YFSETQ. The CDR3 extends over 13 amino acids. Between the trimmed V and J ends, which lost 4 bases and 2 bases, there was a span of 7 bases. The CDR3 is CASSQDGNQPQHF. The CDR3 DNA sequence: TGCGCCAGCAGCCAAGACGGCAATCAGCCCCAGCATTTT.

The CDR3 region is CAWSPARGKQYF. The DNA of the CDR3 is TGTGCCTGGAGTCCCGCGAGGGGAAAGCAGTACTTC. V and J are TRBV30 and TRBJ2-7; D assignment may be TRBD1 or TRBD2 (5 bases each). The V gene's germline CDR1 is GTSNPN and CDR2 SVGIG (reference sequence). The CDR3 is made up of 12 amino acids. V was trimmed by 2 bases and J by 8 bases, leaving 13 bases between them.

The V and J genes are TRBV5-6 and TRBJ1-2; D gene unclear. There are 14 residues in the CDR3. The V end was cut by 2 bases, the J end by 1 base, with 9 bases between. Germline-derived CDR1 and CDR2 are SGHDT and YYEEEE. CDR3 protein: CASSFGINNYGYTF. CDR3 DNA: TGTGCCAGCAGCTTTGGTATTAATAACTATGGCTACACCTTC.

The chain carries TRBV27 and TRBJ1-2; no reliable D call. CDR1 and CDR2 from the germline V gene are MNHEY and SMNVEV (reference sequence). This CDR3 region has 16 residues. V was cut by 7 bases and J by 5 bases, with 23 bases left in between. CDR3 sequence (DNA): TGTGCCAGCAACTTATACCCCCCCACACCTAGGTATGGCTACACCTTC. Encoded protein: CASNLYPPTPRYGYTF.

The rearrangement uses TRBV7-9 and TRBJ1-5; D is ambiguous. Germline V CDR1 and CDR2: SEHNR, FQNEAQ (reference sequence). The CDR3 sequence is 15 residues long. The V gene lost 5 bases and the J gene lost 3 bases, with 14 bases spanning the gap. CDR3 nucleotides: TGTGCCAGCAGCCCTGAAGGGCGAGTCAATCAGCCCCAGCATTTT. Its translation: CASSPEGRVNQPQHF. Full variable domain (missing parts from reference TRBV7-9 and TRBJ1-5): DTGVSQNPRHKITKRGQNVTFRCDPISEHNRLYWYRQTLGQGPEFLTYFQNEAQLEKSRLLSDRFSAERPKGSFSTLEIQRTEQGDSAMYLCASSPEGRVNQPQHFGDGTRLSIL.

The rearrangement joins TRBV5-1 to TRBJ1-1; D remains ambiguous. This CDR3 has 15 residues. V was clipped by 1 base and J by 1 base, with 11 bases between them. From germline, CDR1 is SGHRS and CDR2 YFSETQ. The CDR3 here is CASSLQSQPNTEAFF. The CDR3 DNA sequence: TGCGCCAGCAGCTTGCAATCACAGCCGAACACTGAAGCTTTCTTT.

The gene calls are TRBV5-4 and TRBJ1-2; D remains ambiguous. Per the germline V gene, CDR1 is SGHNT and CDR2 is YYREEE (reference sequence). CDR3 size: 15 residues. Trimming stripped 1 base from V and 2 bases from J, with 12 bases between. CDR3 residues: CASSLWRSVNYGYTF. The DNA for the CDR3 is TGTGCCAGCAGCTTGTGGCGGTCGGTGAACTATGGCTACACCTTC.

The chain joins TRBV5-1 to TRBJ2-2; tentatively, D is TRBD1 (6 bases). V dropped 4 bases and J dropped 5 bases, with 18 bases sitting between them. Germline V CDR1 and CDR2: SGHRS, YFSETQ. The CDR3 runs 16 residues. The CDR3 DNA reads TGCGCCAGCAGCCTGATGGGACAAACCCAGACCGGGGAGCTGTTTTTT. It translates to CASSLMGQTQTGELFF.

The chain joins TRBV28 to TRBJ1-5; D is unresolved. V was cut by 3 bases and J by 5 bases, with 11 bases left in between. Germline values: CDR1 MDHEN, CDR2 SYDVKM. The CDR3 loop spans 14 amino acids. CDR3 bases: TGTGCCAGCAGTTTGGTACGTGTGGATCAGCCCCAGCATTTT. Protein sequence: CASSLVRVDQPQHF.

The V call is TRBV5-1, the J call TRBJ2-1; no clear D. Trimming pared 6 bases from V and 4 bases from J, leaving 14 bases between. In germline, CDR1 is SGHRS, CDR2 YFSETQ. The CDR3 contains 14 residues. The CDR3 region is CASTRGGRYNEQFF. CDR3 sequence (DNA): TGCGCCAGCACCCGAGGTGGACGTTACAATGAGCAGTTCTTC. The full variable domain, with the rest looked up from reference TRBV5-1 and TRBJ2-1, is KAGVTQTPRYLIKTRGQQVTLSCSPISGHRSVSWYQQTPGQGLQFLFEYFSETQRNKGNFPGRFSGRQFSNSRSEMNVSTLELGDSALYLCASTRGGRYNEQFFGPGTRLTVL.

The V gene is TRBV6-5, the J gene TRBJ1-2, with 7 bases lining up with TRBD1. The CDR3 runs 13 residues. With 4 bases clipped from V and 7 bases from J, the junction kept 6 bases outside the gene matches. The V gene's germline CDR1 is MNHEY and CDR2 SVGAGI. The CDR3: CASSSGTVAGYTF. For the CDR3, the DNA is TGTGCCAGCAGTTCCGGGACAGTAGCTGGCTACACCTTC.

The chain recombines TRBV19 with TRBJ1-6, with no clear D. CDR1 is LNHDA and CDR2 is SQIVND in the germline V gene (reference sequence). V lost 2 bases and J 4 bases, leaving 3 bases between the germline ends. The CDR3 length is 13 residues. The CDR3 here is CASSINYNSPLHF. DNA of the CDR3: TGTGCCAGTAGTATAAATTATAATTCACCCCTCCACTTT. Together with reference TRBV19 and TRBJ1-6, the CDR3 gives the full variable domain: DGGITQSPKYLFRKEGQNVTLSCEQNLNHDAMYWYRQDPGQGLRLIYYSQIVNDFQKGDIAEGYSVSREKKESFPLTVTSAQKNPTAFYLCASSINYNSPLHFGNGTRLTVT.